Sequencing of this T cell receptor beta chain was carried out in a study of control samples from healthy donors and cancer patients. Looked up from germline, CDR1 is SEHNR and CDR2 is FQNEAQ (reference sequence). Trimming removed 5 bases from V and 11 bases from J, with 15 bases in between. The CDR3 loop spans 12 amino acids. Assay: immunoSEQ multiplex PCR; the TCRdb copy retains only in-frame clones and omits some. Among 40,000 to 55,000 clones, approximately 90% were seen once, and the ten largest hold about a fifth. Sequences were obtained from PBMCs. The chain links TRBV7-9 to TRBJ1-1, with TRBD1 as a possible D gene (6 bases). This TCR was recovered from a middle-aged woman with head and neck cancer. Here the CDR3 reads CASSASQGDAFF. The CDR3 DNA sequence: TGTGCCAGCAGCGCCTCACAGGGTGATGCTTTCTTT.